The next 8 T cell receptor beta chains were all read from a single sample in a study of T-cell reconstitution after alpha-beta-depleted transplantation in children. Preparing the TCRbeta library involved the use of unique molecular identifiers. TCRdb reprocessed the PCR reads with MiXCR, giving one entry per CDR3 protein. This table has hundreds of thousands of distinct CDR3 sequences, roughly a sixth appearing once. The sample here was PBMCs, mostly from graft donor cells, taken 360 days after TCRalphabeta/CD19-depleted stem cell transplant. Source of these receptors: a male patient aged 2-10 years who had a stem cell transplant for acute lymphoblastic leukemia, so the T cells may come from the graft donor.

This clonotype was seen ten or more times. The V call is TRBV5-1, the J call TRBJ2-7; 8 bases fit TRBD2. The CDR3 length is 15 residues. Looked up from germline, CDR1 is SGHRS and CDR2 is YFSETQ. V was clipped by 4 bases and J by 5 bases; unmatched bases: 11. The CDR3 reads CASSLAGVAGHEQYF. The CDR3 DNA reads TGCGCCAGCAGCCTGGCGGGGGTAGCGGGGCACGAGCAGTACTTC.

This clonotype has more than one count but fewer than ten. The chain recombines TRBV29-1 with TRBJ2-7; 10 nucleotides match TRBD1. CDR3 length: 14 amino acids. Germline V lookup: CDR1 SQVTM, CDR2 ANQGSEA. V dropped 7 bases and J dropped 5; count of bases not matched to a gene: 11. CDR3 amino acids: CSAEGGQGRNEQYF. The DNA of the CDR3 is TGCAGCGCCGAAGGGGGACAGGGGAGGAACGAGCAGTACTTC.

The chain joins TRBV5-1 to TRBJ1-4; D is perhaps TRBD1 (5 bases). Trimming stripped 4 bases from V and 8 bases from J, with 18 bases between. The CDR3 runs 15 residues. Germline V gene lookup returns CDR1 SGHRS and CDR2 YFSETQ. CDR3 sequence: CASSVAGDREEKLFF. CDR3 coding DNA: TGCGCCAGCAGCGTCGCCGGGGACCGGGAGGAAAAACTGTTTTTT.

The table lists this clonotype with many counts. This CDR3 is CASSAQGGSGNTIYF. The CDR3 DNA follows: TGTGCCAGCAGTGCTCAGGGAGGCTCTGGAAACACCATATATTTT. The rearrangement links TRBV28 to TRBJ1-3; a weak D match, TRBD1 (5 bases). V was clipped by 5 bases and J by 0 bases, with 11 bases between them. Germline CDR1 MDHEN, CDR2 SYDVKM. CDR3 length equals 15 residues.

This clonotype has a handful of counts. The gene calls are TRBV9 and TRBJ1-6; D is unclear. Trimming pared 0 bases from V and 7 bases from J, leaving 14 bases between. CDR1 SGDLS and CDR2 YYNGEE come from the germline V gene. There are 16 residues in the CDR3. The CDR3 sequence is CASSVATRTPNSPLHF. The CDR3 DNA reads TGTGCCAGCAGCGTAGCTACACGGACCCCGAATTCACCCCTCCACTTT.

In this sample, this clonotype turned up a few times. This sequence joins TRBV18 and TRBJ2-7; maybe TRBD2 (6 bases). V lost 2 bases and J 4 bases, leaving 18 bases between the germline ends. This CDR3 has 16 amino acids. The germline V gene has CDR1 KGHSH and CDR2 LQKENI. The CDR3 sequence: CASSPGGDPSVYEQYF. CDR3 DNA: TGTGCCAGCTCACCAGGCGGGGACCCCTCCGTTTACGAGCAGTACTTC.

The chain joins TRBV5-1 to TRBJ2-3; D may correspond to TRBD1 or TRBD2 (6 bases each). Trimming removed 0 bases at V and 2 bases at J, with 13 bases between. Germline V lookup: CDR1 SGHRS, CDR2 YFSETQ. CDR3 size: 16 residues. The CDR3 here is CASSLELGGPTDTQYF. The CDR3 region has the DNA TGCGCCAGCAGCTTGGAATTAGGGGGGCCCACAGATACGCAGTATTTT.

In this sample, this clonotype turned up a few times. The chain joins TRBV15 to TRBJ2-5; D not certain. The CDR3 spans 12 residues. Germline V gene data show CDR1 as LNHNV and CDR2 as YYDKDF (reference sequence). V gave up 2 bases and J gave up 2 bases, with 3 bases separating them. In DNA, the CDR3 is TGTGCCACCAGCAGATCGCAAGAGACCCAGTACTTC. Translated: CATSRSQETQYF.